The 20 T cell receptor beta chains below all came from one sample that was sequenced in a study of shared clonotypes between healthy human individuals. Method: immunoSEQ multiplex PCR; TCRdb's copy keeps in-frame clones and lacks some. The table lists 2 million to 2.5 million clones, 90% to 96% of them singletons, with less than 0.15% in the top ten. Input material: naive CD4+ T cells sorted from blood. Subset described: CD45RA+ positively selected. These receptor sequences come from a man between 18 and 35 years old in good health.

The V call is TRBV25-1, the J call TRBJ2-5, with 10 bases aligning to TRBD2. Unmatched junction bases numbered 6, after V lost 3 bases and J lost 5 bases. Germline V lookup: CDR1 MGHDK, CDR2 SYGVNS. The CDR3 extends over 15 amino acids. The CDR3 region has the DNA TGTGCCAGCAGTGAGCCAGCGGGGGGGTTCGAGACCCAGTACTTC. This encodes CASSEPAGGFETQYF. The variable domain in full, completed from reference TRBV25-1 and TRBJ2-5, reads EADIYQTPRYLVIGTGKKITLECSQTMGHDKMYWYQQDPGMELHLIHYSYGVNSTEKGDLSSESTVSRIRTEHFPLTLESARPSHTSQYLCASSEPAGGFETQYFGPGTRLLVL.

The chain combines TRBV7-8 with TRBJ2-2; TRBD1 matches 10 bases. Looked up from germline, CDR1 is SGHVS and CDR2 is FQNEAQ. The CDR3 loop spans 15 amino acids. After removal of 5 bases from V and 4 bases from J, the junction contained 4 bases not matched to a gene. The CDR3 region is CASSPRDRGTGELFF. CDR3 nucleotides: TGTGCCAGCAGCCCTCGGGACAGGGGCACCGGGGAGCTGTTTTTT.

V is TRBV5-4 and J is TRBJ2-1; D gene uncertain. Germline CDR1 SGHNT, CDR2 YYREEE (reference sequence). V was clipped by 0 bases and J by 5 bases, with 12 bases between them. The CDR3 length is 15 residues. The CDR3 sequence is CASSLAALLNNEQFF. The CDR3 nucleotides read TGTGCCAGCAGCTTGGCGGCACTCCTCAACAATGAGCAGTTCTTC.

The V and J genes are TRBV5-4 and TRBJ2-7, with 9 bases fitting TRBD1. Looked up from germline, CDR1 is SGHNT and CDR2 is YYREEE (reference sequence). The CDR3 has 14 residues. V was pared by 5 bases and J by 2 bases, with 5 bases of the junction left unmatched. The CDR3 is CASRQGQGPYEQYF. DNA for the CDR3: TGTGCCAGCAGACAAGGACAGGGGCCCTACGAGCAGTACTTC.

The gene calls are TRBV20-1 and TRBJ2-1; 7 nucleotides align to TRBD2. This CDR3 has 11 residues. Per the germline V gene, CDR1 is DFQATT and CDR2 is SNEGSKA (reference sequence). The V and J ends lost 6 bases and 16 bases, in that order; junction bases with no gene match: 12. The CDR3 loop reads CSAPLAVGEFF. Here the CDR3 DNA reads TGCAGTGCGCCCCTAGCGGTAGGGGAATTCTTC.

Details on this clone: Other DNA sequences in this specimen translate into the identical CDR3. The chain is built from TRBV30 and TRBJ1-5; tentatively, D is TRBD1 (5 bases). V was shortened by 5 bases and J by 4 bases, with 9 bases between the two germline ends. The CDR3 spans 12 residues. CDR1 GTSNPN and CDR2 SVGIG come from the germline V gene (reference sequence). The CDR3 protein is CAWGGVNQPQHF. In nucleotides, the CDR3 is TGTGCCTGGGGGGGGGTAAATCAGCCCCAGCATTTT. Looking up the rest from reference TRBV30 and TRBJ1-5 gives the full variable domain: SQTIHQWPATLVQPVGSPLSLECTVEGTSNPNLYWYRQAAGRGLQLLFYSVGIGQISSEVPQNLSASRPQDRQFILSSKKLLLSDSGFYLCAWGGVNQPQHFGDGTRLSIL.

This chain links TRBV27 with TRBJ2-2; unclear D gene. The germline V gene has CDR1 MNHEY and CDR2 SMNVEV (reference sequence). V was shortened by 6 bases and J by 1 base, with 15 bases between the two germline ends. CDR3 size: 16 residues. The CDR3 sequence: CASRMTPLKNTGELFF. CDR3 DNA sequence: TGTGCCAGCAGAATGACTCCCCTAAAGAACACCGGGGAGCTGTTTTTT.

The chain joins TRBV28 to TRBJ1-6; no clear D gene. The CDR3 is 13 amino acids. Per germline, CDR1 MDHEN and CDR2 SYDVKM. V lost 3 bases and J 6 bases, leaving 6 bases between the germline ends. CDR3 in amino acids: CASSFGGNSPLHF. The CDR3 region has the DNA TGTGCCAGCAGTTTTGGAGGTAATTCACCCCTCCACTTT.

CDR3: CASSLQGIDEQFF. DNA of the CDR3: TGCGCCAGCAGTTTGCAGGGTATCGATGAGCAGTTCTTC. This rearrangement joins TRBV10-1 to TRBJ2-1, with D maybe TRBD1 (5 bases). The CDR3 totals 13 residues. Germline V gene data show CDR1 as WNHNN and CDR2 as SYGVQD (reference sequence). Deletions cut 5 bases from V and 8 bases from J, with 13 bases between.

This chain connects TRBV4-1 to TRBJ2-7, with 9 bases identical to TRBD1. This CDR3 spans 16 amino acids. The junction had 3 bases not matched to a gene; V was cut back by 0 bases and J by 0 bases. Germline V CDR1 and CDR2: MGHRA, YSYEKL. The CDR3, as DNA: TGCGCCAGCAGCCAAGAATGGACAGGGGTCTCCTACGAGCAGTACTTC. It translates to CASSQEWTGVSYEQYF.

The CDR3 reads CASSLLTYEQYF. In nucleotides, the CDR3 is TGCGCCAGCAGCCTCCTGACCTACGAGCAGTACTTC. The chain uses TRBV4-1 and TRBJ2-7; D uncertain. CDR1 and CDR2 from the germline V gene are MGHRA and YSYEKL. V was pared by 4 bases and J by 2 bases, with 6 bases between. CDR3 length: 12 residues.

The chain recombines TRBV9 with TRBJ2-3; 10 bases are a match to TRBD2. After removal of 4 bases from V and 0 bases from J, the junction contained 5 bases not matched to a gene. The CDR3 sequence is 16 residues long. The germline CDR1 and CDR2 sequences are SGDLS and YYNGEE. This chain's CDR3 is CASSRLAGTSTDTQYF. CDR3 coding DNA: TGTGCCAGCAGCCGACTAGCGGGCACTAGCACAGATACGCAGTATTTT.

This chain connects TRBV6-5 to TRBJ2-7; a possible D gene is TRBD2 (6 bases). Germline V lookup: CDR1 MNHEY, CDR2 SVGAGI. CDR3 length equals 15 residues. V gave up 0 bases and J gave up 6 bases, with 15 bases separating them. CDR3 in DNA: TGTGCCAGCAGTTACTCGATAGCGGAGTCGTTCGAGCAGTACTTC. Residues: CASSYSIAESFEQYF.

The rearrangement uses TRBV6-5 and TRBJ1-2; D unclear. V was pared by 2 bases and J by 5 bases, with 12 bases between. CDR3 length equals 14 residues. Germline CDR1 reads MNHEY; CDR2 reads SVGAGI. Here the CDR3 reads CASSYRVRPYGYTF. CDR3 in DNA: TGTGCCAGCAGTTACAGGGTTCGTCCTTATGGCTACACCTTC.

The chain uses TRBV6-6 and TRBJ2-2; D not certain. CDR1 is MNHNY, CDR2 SVGAGI, per germline (reference sequence). The length of the CDR3 is 14 residues. Trimming took 8 bases from V and 5 from J, leaving 15 bases between them. The CDR3 coding sequence is TGTGCCAGCCTTACCCCAGCAACTACCGGGGAGCTGTTTTTT. Its protein is CASLTPATTGELFF.

The chain joins TRBV2 to TRBJ2-5; D remains unclear. Trimming cost V 7 bases and J 2 bases, with 8 bases left between them. The CDR3 sequence is 12 residues long. The germline V gene has CDR1 SNHLY and CDR2 FYNNEI. Here the CDR3 DNA reads TGTGCCAGCACCGGGCGGCAAGAGACCCAGTACTTC. Amino acid sequence: CASTGRQETQYF.

On this clone itself: A read error may produce the germline difference seen at one junction end. This chain joins TRBV30 and TRBJ1-4, with D perhaps TRBD1 (6 bases). The CDR3 is made up of 13 amino acids. Germline CDR1 GTSNPN, CDR2 SVGIG (reference sequence). In DNA form, the CDR3 reads TGTGCCTGGAGTACAGGGCCTAAGGAAAAACTGTTTTTT. This gives the protein CAWSTGPKEKLFF. Full variable domain (missing parts from reference TRBV30 and TRBJ1-4): SQTIHQWPATLVQPVGSPLSLECTVEGTSNPNLYWYRQAAGRGLQLLFYSVGIGQISSEVPQNLSASRPQDRQFILSSKKLLLSDSGFYLCAWSTGPKEKLFFGSGTQLSVL.

The gene calls are TRBV2 and TRBJ1-1, with D possibly being TRBD1 (6 bases). Germline lookup yields CDR1 SNHLY and CDR2 FYNNEI. This CDR3 is built from 14 residues. V was cut by 8 bases and J by 4 bases, with 17 bases left in between. The CDR3 sequence is CASGGGADSTEAFF. In nucleotides, the CDR3 is TGTGCCAGCGGGGGGGGCGCCGATTCCACTGAAGCTTTCTTT.

This chain connects TRBV15 to TRBJ2-7, with a weak D call TRBD1 (6 bases). This CDR3 is 15 amino acids long. The germline CDR1 and CDR2 sequences are LNHNV and YYDKDF (reference sequence). V was shortened by 1 base and J by 1 base, with 11 bases between the two germline ends. This chain's CDR3 is CATSRARGPSYEQYF. Here the CDR3 DNA reads TGTGCCACCAGCAGAGCCAGGGGACCTTCCTACGAGCAGTACTTC.

The chain combines TRBV10-1 with TRBJ2-3; D not resolved. The germline V gene encodes CDR1 WNHNN and CDR2 SYGVQD (reference sequence). Trimming removed 3 bases at V and 9 bases at J, with 7 bases between. The CDR3 extends over 11 amino acids. CDR3 region: CASSDRETQYF. The CDR3 DNA follows: TGCGCCAGCAGTGATCGAGAGACGCAGTATTTT.